The present T cell receptor beta chain was sequenced within a study of blood T cell repertoires in COVID-19. The assay was immunoSEQ multiplex PCR, and TCRdb's table has in-frame clones only and misses some. The top ten clones hold about 1.7% of a sample with 350,000 to 450,000 clones, around 92% of them seen once. The germline CDR1 and CDR2 sequences are SGHRS and YFSETQ. After removal of 0 bases from V and 1 base from J, the junction contained 6 bases not matched to a gene. The CDR3 covers 16 residues. The chain joins TRBV5-1 to TRBJ2-7; 8 nucleotides align to TRBD1. The sample comprised PBMCs or T cells enriched from blood (not recorded which). This TCR was sampled from a woman aged 25 to 39 who had recovered from COVID-19. The CDR3 spells CASSLGTGFDSYEQYF. CDR3 DNA: TGCGCCAGCAGCTTGGGGACAGGGTTTGATTCCTACGAGCAGTACTTC.